A selection of T cell receptor beta chains follows, all from one sample in a study of blood T cell repertoires in COVID-19. The method was immunoSEQ multiplex PCR; TCRdb's version includes in-frame clones alone and lacks a portion of them. Among 15,000 to 20,000 clones listed, about 90% were seen once. The sequenced material came from peripheral blood. These receptors came from a human donor with active COVID-19. The donor label of this sample is uncertain. Both conserved end residues are part of each CDR3. The order of the fields is D gene, clone size, V gene, J gene, CDR3 DNA, CDR3 protein. A D gene is named only where the DNA matches it firmly. Clone size is shown for a subset of rows, as once, few, many or a class of expanded clone.

d_gene: TRBD1
abundance: .
v_gene: TRBV12-3/TRBV12-4
j_gene: TRBJ1-2
CDR3nt: TGTGCCAGCACCGGGACAGTGTCTGGCTACACCTTC
CDR3aa: CASTGTVSGYTF

d_gene: TRBD1
abundance: .
v_gene: TRBV6-1
j_gene: TRBJ1-5
CDR3nt: TGTGCCAGCAGTGAACAGGGGGCTGGACAGCCCCAGCATTTT
CDR3aa: CASSEQGAGQPQHF

d_gene: TRBD2
abundance: .
v_gene: TRBV28
j_gene: TRBJ2-7
CDR3nt: TGTGCCAGCAGTTTTGCGGGAGGCGAGCAGTACTTC
CDR3aa: CASSFAGGEQYF

d_gene: TRBD1
abundance: .
v_gene: TRBV11-3
j_gene: TRBJ2-7
CDR3nt: TGTGCCAGCAGCTTAGATCGACAGGGTCCCTACGAGCAGTACTTC
CDR3aa: CASSLDRQGPYEQYF

d_gene: .
abundance: .
v_gene: TRBV10-2
j_gene: TRBJ1-6
CDR3nt: TGCGCCAGCAGTGAGTTTCCGGGAAATTCATTCGATAATTCACCCCTCCACTTT
CDR3aa: CASSEFPGNSFDNSPLHF

d_gene: .
abundance: .
v_gene: TRBV18
j_gene: TRBJ2-1
CDR3nt: TGTGCCAGCTCTCCGGGAACAGACAATGAGCAGTTCTTC
CDR3aa: CASSPGTDNEQFF

d_gene: TRBD1
abundance: .
v_gene: TRBV5-4
j_gene: TRBJ1-1
CDR3nt: TGTGCCAGCAGCGCGGGACAGAAGAACACTGAAGCTTTCTTT
CDR3aa: CASSAGQKNTEAFF

d_gene: TRBD2
abundance: .
v_gene: TRBV7-8
j_gene: TRBJ2-2
CDR3nt: TGTGCCAGCAGCCGTAGCGGGAGGGGGACCGGGGAGCTGTTTTTT
CDR3aa: CASSRSGRGTGELFF

d_gene: .
abundance: .
v_gene: TRBV7-6
j_gene: TRBJ1-3
CDR3nt: TGTGCCAGCAGCTACGGTACCACCTCTGGAAACACCATATATTTT
CDR3aa: CASSYGTTSGNTIYF

d_gene: TRBD2
abundance: once
v_gene: TRBV13
j_gene: TRBJ2-7
CDR3nt: TGTGCCAGCAGCTTTCTAAAGCGGGAGAGCACCTCTCTTTCTGGCGAGCAGTACTTC
CDR3aa: CASSFLKRESTSLSGEQYF

d_gene: .
abundance: .
v_gene: TRBV7-2
j_gene: TRBJ1-3
CDR3nt: TGTGCCAGCAGCTTAGGGTGGGGGGTGGAAAACACCATATATTTT
CDR3aa: CASSLGWGVENTIYF

d_gene: .
abundance: .
v_gene: TRBV15
j_gene: TRBJ1-2
CDR3nt: TGTGCCACCAGCAGCGGGATCTCTCTCTATGGCTACACCTTC
CDR3aa: CATSSGISLYGYTF

d_gene: .
abundance: .
v_gene: TRBV6-5
j_gene: TRBJ1-3
CDR3nt: TGTGCCAGCAGCCCATGGACTTCAGGAAACACCATATATTTT
CDR3aa: CASSPWTSGNTIYF

d_gene: .
abundance: .
v_gene: TRBV4-3
j_gene: TRBJ1-5
CDR3nt: TGCGCCAGCAGCCGCGGGCGAGGGAATCAGCCCCAGCATTTT
CDR3aa: CASSRGRGNQPQHF

d_gene: .
abundance: once
v_gene: TRBV9
j_gene: TRBJ2-2
CDR3nt: TGTGCCAGCAGCCCCTGGGGACTCCTAAGCACCGGGGAGCTGTTTTTT
CDR3aa: CASSPWGLLSTGELFF

d_gene: .
abundance: .
v_gene: TRBV28
j_gene: TRBJ2-7
CDR3nt: TGTGCCAGCAGTCCCAGCGGCATAGACTACGAGCAGTACTTC
CDR3aa: CASSPSGIDYEQYF

d_gene: TRBD2
abundance: .
v_gene: TRBV24-1
j_gene: TRBJ2-1
CDR3nt: TGTGCCACCAGTAAAGGGCGAGCGGGAACCTACAATGAGCAGTTCTTC
CDR3aa: CATSKGRAGTYNEQFF

d_gene: TRBD1
abundance: .
v_gene: TRBV5-5
j_gene: TRBJ1-2
CDR3nt: TGTGCCAGCAGCCTCGGGGACAGCCGAACTTTCTATGGCTACACCTTC
CDR3aa: CASSLGDSRTFYGYTF

d_gene: TRBD1
abundance: .
v_gene: TRBV10-3
j_gene: TRBJ1-3
CDR3nt: TGTGCCGTCCAGGGGGACGTAAACACCATATATTTT
CDR3aa: CAVQGDVNTIYF

d_gene: .
abundance: .
v_gene: TRBV5-5
j_gene: TRBJ1-4
CDR3nt: TGTGCCAGCAGCCCGGAGGTGGTCGGAAAACTGTTTTTT
CDR3aa: CASSPEVVGKLFF

d_gene: TRBD2
abundance: .
v_gene: TRBV2
j_gene: TRBJ2-5
CDR3nt: TGTGCCAGCAGTGGGACTAGCGGGATTCGGACCCGGGGAGAGACCCAGTACTTC
CDR3aa: CASSGTSGIRTRGETQYF

d_gene: TRBD2
abundance: .
v_gene: TRBV7-7
j_gene: TRBJ2-1
CDR3nt: TGTGCTAGCAGCGCCGGGACTAGCGGCTACAATGAGCAGTTCTTC
CDR3aa: CASSAGTSGYNEQFF

d_gene: TRBD1
abundance: .
v_gene: TRBV28
j_gene: TRBJ1-1
CDR3nt: TGTGCCAGCAGTCCGAGGACAGGAGGGATGAACACTGAAGCTTTCTTT
CDR3aa: CASSPRTGGMNTEAFF

d_gene: TRBD1
abundance: .
v_gene: TRBV4-3
j_gene: TRBJ1-2
CDR3nt: TGCGCCAGCAGCCAAGGACAGGGGGAGAATGGCTACACCTTC
CDR3aa: CASSQGQGENGYTF

d_gene: TRBD1
abundance: .
v_gene: TRBV5-1
j_gene: TRBJ2-1
CDR3nt: TGCGCCAGCAGTCAACCCGACAGGGGATACAATGAGCAGTTCTTC
CDR3aa: CASSQPDRGYNEQFF

d_gene: .
abundance: .
v_gene: TRBV11-2
j_gene: TRBJ2-5
CDR3nt: TGTGCCAGCAGGGGGCTGGAGACCCAGTACTTC
CDR3aa: CASRGLETQYF

d_gene: TRBD2
abundance: .
v_gene: TRBV30
j_gene: TRBJ2-7
CDR3nt: TGTGCCTGGTTGCCTCTAGCGGCTTCCTCCTACGAGCAGTACTTC
CDR3aa: CAWLPLAASSYEQYF

d_gene: .
abundance: once
v_gene: TRBV6-2/TRBV6-3
j_gene: TRBJ2-7
CDR3nt: TGTGCCAGCAGCCCTTTCCCGGGGGGCGACGAGCAGTACTTC
CDR3aa: CASSPFPGGDEQYF

d_gene: .
abundance: once
v_gene: TRBV6-5
j_gene: TRBJ1-6
CDR3nt: TGTGCCAGCAGTTACGGGCCAAATTCACCCCTCCACTTT
CDR3aa: CASSYGPNSPLHF

d_gene: TRBD2
abundance: .
v_gene: TRBV10-1
j_gene: TRBJ2-3
CDR3nt: TGCGCCAGCAGTGATATAATAGCGGGAGTTTCAGATACGCAGTATTTT
CDR3aa: CASSDIIAGVSDTQYF

d_gene: .
abundance: .
v_gene: TRBV5-1
j_gene: TRBJ2-7
CDR3nt: TGCGCCAGCAGCTTAGGGGGTCGAAATCGCTACGAGCAGTACTTC
CDR3aa: CASSLGGRNRYEQYF

d_gene: TRBD2
abundance: .
v_gene: TRBV6-5
j_gene: TRBJ2-7
CDR3nt: TGTGCCAGCAGTCTCCTAGCGGGAGGTTACGAGCAGTACTTC
CDR3aa: CASSLLAGGYEQYF

d_gene: TRBD2
abundance: .
v_gene: TRBV3-1/TRBV3-2
j_gene: TRBJ2-2
CDR3nt: TGTGCCAGCAGCCTTCTGACTAGCGCTAACACCGGGGAGCTGTTTTTT
CDR3aa: CASSLLTSANTGELFF

d_gene: .
abundance: .
v_gene: TRBV7-6
j_gene: TRBJ2-6
CDR3nt: TGTGCCAGCAGTCCAGGGGCTTCCTCTGGGGCCAACGTCCTGACTTTC
CDR3aa: CASSPGASSGANVLTF

d_gene: .
abundance: .
v_gene: TRBV27
j_gene: TRBJ2-7
CDR3nt: TGTGCCAGCAGTTTAGGCAGGGGAAAGGGTTTCGAGCAGTACTTC
CDR3aa: CASSLGRGKGFEQYF

d_gene: TRBD1
abundance: .
v_gene: TRBV30
j_gene: TRBJ2-7
CDR3nt: TGTGCCTGGAGTGCCTATTTGGACAGGAGTGATGCCTACGAGCAGTACTTC
CDR3aa: CAWSAYLDRSDAYEQYF

d_gene: .
abundance: .
v_gene: TRBV2
j_gene: TRBJ2-1
CDR3nt: TGTGCCAGCATAGCGGTAAGCTCCTACAATGAGCAGTTCTTC
CDR3aa: CASIAVSSYNEQFF

d_gene: .
abundance: .
v_gene: TRBV7-6
j_gene: TRBJ1-3
CDR3nt: TGTGCCAGCAGCTCTAGGGGAGGGACCACCATATATTTT
CDR3aa: CASSSRGGTTIYF

d_gene: TRBD2
abundance: few
v_gene: TRBV7-9
j_gene: TRBJ2-2
CDR3nt: TGTGCCAGCCGGGCCGGCGGGAGGGAAGTCGGGGAGCTGTTTTTT
CDR3aa: CASRAGGREVGELFF

d_gene: .
abundance: once
v_gene: TRBV6-5
j_gene: TRBJ1-2
CDR3nt: TGTGCCAGCAGTACAACCTCTCACAGGACTGGCTACACCTTC
CDR3aa: CASSTTSHRTGYTF

d_gene: .
abundance: .
v_gene: TRBV15
j_gene: TRBJ1-2
CDR3nt: TGTGCCACCCGGACGCGGGGGGCCCCCGGCTATGGCTACACCTTC
CDR3aa: CATRTRGAPGYGYTF

d_gene: .
abundance: .
v_gene: TRBV11-2
j_gene: TRBJ2-6
CDR3nt: TGTGCCAGCAGCCCGAGGGCGGGGAGTGGGGCCAACGTCCTGACTTTC
CDR3aa: CASSPRAGSGANVLTF

d_gene: TRBD2
abundance: .
v_gene: TRBV29-1
j_gene: TRBJ2-7
CDR3nt: TGCAGCGTTAGTTCTAGCGGTTCCTACGAGCAGTACTTC
CDR3aa: CSVSSSGSYEQYF

d_gene: .
abundance: .
v_gene: TRBV5-1
j_gene: TRBJ1-5
CDR3nt: TGCGCCAGCAGCTTGGCCGGGGGGCGCAATCAGCCCCAGCATTTT
CDR3aa: CASSLAGGRNQPQHF

d_gene: .
abundance: .
v_gene: TRBV28
j_gene: TRBJ1-6
CDR3nt: TGTGCCAGCAGTTCAGCAGGGAAGCATTCACCCCTCCACTTT
CDR3aa: CASSSAGKHSPLHF

d_gene: TRBD2
abundance: .
v_gene: TRBV9
j_gene: TRBJ2-2
CDR3nt: TGTGCCAGCAGCGAGCCGCAAAGTAGCGGGAGAGGGACCGGGGAGCTGTTTTTT
CDR3aa: CASSEPQSSGRGTGELFF

d_gene: .
abundance: few
v_gene: TRBV11-3
j_gene: TRBJ2-3
CDR3nt: TGTGCCAGCAGCTTTTTTCAGGGGGATACGCAGTATTTT
CDR3aa: CASSFFQGDTQYF

d_gene: TRBD2
abundance: .
v_gene: TRBV7-3
j_gene: TRBJ2-7
CDR3nt: TGTGCCAGCAGCGGTGAACTAGCGCCCACCTACGAGCAGTACTTC
CDR3aa: CASSGELAPTYEQYF

d_gene: .
abundance: .
v_gene: TRBV29-1
j_gene: TRBJ2-2
CDR3nt: TGCAGCGTTGACAATAGCGGTAACACCGGGGAGCTGTTTTTT
CDR3aa: CSVDNSGNTGELFF

d_gene: TRBD2
abundance: once
v_gene: TRBV7-3
j_gene: TRBJ2-3
CDR3nt: TGTGCCAGCAGCTTAACCTCACCGCCAGCGGGAACGGAGCGGGACCACACAGATACGCAGTATTTT
CDR3aa: CASSLTSPPAGTERDHTDTQYF

d_gene: .
abundance: .
v_gene: TRBV5-1
j_gene: TRBJ2-2
CDR3nt: TGCGCCAGCAGCGCATGGGAGACGAACACCGGGGAGCTGTTTTTT
CDR3aa: CASSAWETNTGELFF

d_gene: TRBD2
abundance: once
v_gene: TRBV2
j_gene: TRBJ2-2
CDR3nt: TGTGCCAGCAGCCGTGATCTAGCGGGAGATATGGACGGGGAGCTGTTTTTT
CDR3aa: CASSRDLAGDMDGELFF

d_gene: .
abundance: .
v_gene: TRBV7-9
j_gene: TRBJ2-1
CDR3nt: TGTGCCAGCAGTTACGGGGATGAGCAGTTCTTC
CDR3aa: CASSYGDEQFF

d_gene: TRBD1
abundance: .
v_gene: TRBV2
j_gene: TRBJ1-4
CDR3nt: TGTGCCAGCAGTCGGGGACAGACCACTAATGAAAAACTGTTTTTT
CDR3aa: CASSRGQTTNEKLFF

d_gene: .
abundance: .
v_gene: TRBV27
j_gene: TRBJ2-1
CDR3nt: TGTGCCAGCACCCGGGGGGCGGGCAATGAGCAGTTCTTC
CDR3aa: CASTRGAGNEQFF

d_gene: .
abundance: .
v_gene: TRBV6-5
j_gene: TRBJ2-5
CDR3nt: TGTGCCAGCAGATACTATGCGGCGGCGGGCGAGGAGACCCAGTACTTC
CDR3aa: CASRYYAAAGEETQYF